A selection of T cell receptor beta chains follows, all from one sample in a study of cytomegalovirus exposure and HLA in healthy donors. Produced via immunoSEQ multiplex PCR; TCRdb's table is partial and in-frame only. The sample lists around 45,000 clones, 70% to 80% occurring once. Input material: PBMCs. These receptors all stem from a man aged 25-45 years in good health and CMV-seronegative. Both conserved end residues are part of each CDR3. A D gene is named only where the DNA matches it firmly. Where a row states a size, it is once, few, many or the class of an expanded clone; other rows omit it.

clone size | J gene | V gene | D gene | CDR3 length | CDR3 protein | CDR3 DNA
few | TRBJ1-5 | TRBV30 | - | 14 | CAWSPWGGNQPQHF | TGTGCCTGGAGCCCTTGGGGAGGCAATCAGCCCCAGCATTTT
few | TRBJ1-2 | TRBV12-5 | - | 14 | CASGLPSPLRGYTF | TGTGCTAGTGGTTTGCCATCCCCCTTGAGGGGCTACACCTTC
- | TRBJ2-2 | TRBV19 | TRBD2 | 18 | CASSIGLAGRRITGELFF | TGTGCCAGTAGTATAGGGCTAGCGGGACGGCGGATAACCGGGGAGCTGTTTTTT
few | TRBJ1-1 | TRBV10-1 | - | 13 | CASSEGGLGTAFF | TGCGCCAGCAGTGAAGGAGGTTTGGGCACAGCTTTCTTT
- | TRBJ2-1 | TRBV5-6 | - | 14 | CASSPHPGNAEQFF | TGTGCCAGCAGCCCCCACCCGGGGAACGCTGAGCAGTTCTTC
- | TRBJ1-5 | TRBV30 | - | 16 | CAWSVRRGRSNQPQHF | TGTGCCTGGAGTGTACGACGGGGGAGGAGCAATCAGCCCCAGCATTTT
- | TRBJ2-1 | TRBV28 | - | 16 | CASSFPGAGPNNEQFF | TGTGCCAGCAGTTTCCCTGGGGCGGGGCCGAACAATGAGCAGTTCTTC
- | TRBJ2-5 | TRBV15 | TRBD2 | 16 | CATSRGNLAGQETQYF | TGTGCCACCAGCAGAGGGAATCTAGCGGGACAAGAGACCCAGTACTTC
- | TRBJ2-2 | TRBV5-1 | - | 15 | CASNQDGGNTGELFF | TGCGCCAGCAACCAAGACGGGGGGAACACCGGGGAGCTGTTTTTT
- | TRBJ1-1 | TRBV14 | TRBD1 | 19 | CASSQEIGQGKYFSTEAFF | TGTGCCAGCAGCCAAGAAATAGGACAGGGGAAATATTTTAGCACTGAAGCTTTCTTT
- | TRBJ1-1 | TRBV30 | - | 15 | CAWSVPFGENTEAFF | TGTGCCTGGAGTGTACCGTTCGGAGAGAACACTGAAGCTTTCTTT
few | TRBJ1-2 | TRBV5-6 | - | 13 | CASRYAGVGGYTF | TGTGCCAGCAGATACGCCGGGGTAGGTGGCTACACCTTC
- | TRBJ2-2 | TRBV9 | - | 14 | CASSAGANTGELFF | TGTGCCAGCAGCGCGGGGGCGAACACCGGGGAGCTGTTTTTT
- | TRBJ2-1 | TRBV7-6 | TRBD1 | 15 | CASSLLGQRYNEQFF | TGTGCCAGCAGCTTACTGGGACAGCGCTACAATGAGCAGTTCTTC
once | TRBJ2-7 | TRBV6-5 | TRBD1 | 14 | CASSSGQGFSEQYF | TGTGCCAGCAGTTCGGGACAGGGGTTTTCCGAGCAGTACTTC
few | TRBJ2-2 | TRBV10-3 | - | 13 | CAMSQVLTGELFF | TGTGCCATGAGCCAGGTTTTAACCGGGGAGCTGTTTTTT
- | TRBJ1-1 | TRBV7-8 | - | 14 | CASSWLGGGTEAFF | TGTGCCAGCAGCTGGCTGGGGGGAGGGACTGAAGCTTTCTTT
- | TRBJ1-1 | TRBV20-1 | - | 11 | CSATKNPGAFF | TGCAGTGCTACAAAAAACCCGGGAGCTTTCTTT
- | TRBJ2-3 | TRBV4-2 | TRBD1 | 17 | CASSQDVPGGGTDTQYF | TGTGCCAGCAGCCAAGACGTCCCAGGGGGTGGCACAGATACGCAGTATTTT
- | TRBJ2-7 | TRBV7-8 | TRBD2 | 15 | CASSPGLAPAYEQYF | TGTGCCAGCAGCCCAGGACTAGCGCCAGCCTACGAGCAGTACTTC
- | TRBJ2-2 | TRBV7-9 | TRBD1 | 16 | CASSFLDRGRAGELFF | TGTGCCAGCAGCTTTTTGGACAGGGGTCGCGCCGGGGAGCTGTTTTTT
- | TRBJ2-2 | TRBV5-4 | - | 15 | CASSSPLLVTGELFF | TGTGCCAGCAGCTCCCCCCTACTAGTCACCGGGGAGCTGTTTTTT
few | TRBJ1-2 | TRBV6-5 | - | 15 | CASSYSYGQNYGYTF | TGTGCCAGCAGTTACTCGTATGGACAAAACTATGGCTACACCTTC
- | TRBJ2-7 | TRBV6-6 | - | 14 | CASSYLETGYEQYF | TGTGCCAGCAGTTACTTAGAGACGGGATACGAGCAGTACTTC
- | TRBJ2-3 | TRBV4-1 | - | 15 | CASSQTPSSTDTQYF | TGCGCCAGCAGCCAAACCCCGAGTAGCACAGATACGCAGTATTTT
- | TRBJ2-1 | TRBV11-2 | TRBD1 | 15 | CASSSIRDRSNEQFF | TGTGCCAGCAGCTCCATCCGGGACAGATCCAATGAGCAGTTCTTC
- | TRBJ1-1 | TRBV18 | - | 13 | CASSPTTEPEAFF | TGTGCCAGCTCACCTACGACAGAGCCTGAAGCTTTCTTT
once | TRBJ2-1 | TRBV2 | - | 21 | CASSVVAQGAAGVMLYNEQFF | TGTGCCAGCAGTGTGGTGGCGCAGGGGGCGGCGGGAGTGATGCTCTACAATGAGCAGTTCTTC
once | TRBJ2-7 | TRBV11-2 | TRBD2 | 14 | CASSPGLVLGEQYF | TGTGCCAGCAGCCCGGGACTAGTGCTTGGCGAGCAGTACTTC
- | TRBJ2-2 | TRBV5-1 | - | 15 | CASSLVGGHTGELFF | TGCGCCAGCAGCTTAGTAGGGGGACACACCGGGGAGCTGTTTTTT
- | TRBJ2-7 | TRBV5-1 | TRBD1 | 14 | CASSGQGSPYEQYF | TGCGCCAGCAGCGGACAGGGTTCGCCCTACGAGCAGTACTTC
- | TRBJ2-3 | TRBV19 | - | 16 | CASSSASAKVTDTQYF | TGTGCCAGTAGTAGCGCTAGCGCAAAGGTAACAGATACGCAGTATTTT
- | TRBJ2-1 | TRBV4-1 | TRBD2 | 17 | CASSPKLAGGSYNEQFF | TGCGCCAGCAGCCCCAAACTAGCGGGAGGTTCATACAATGAGCAGTTCTTC
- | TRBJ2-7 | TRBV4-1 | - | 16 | CASSQSISLASYEQYF | TGCGCCAGCAGCCAAAGTATTAGCCTTGCCTCCTACGAGCAGTACTTC
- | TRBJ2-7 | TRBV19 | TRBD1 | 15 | CASSISSGGWYEQYF | TGTGCCAGTAGTATATCTTCAGGGGGCTGGTACGAGCAGTACTTC
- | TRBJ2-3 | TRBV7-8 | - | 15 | CASSTSGALTDTQYF | TGTGCCAGCAGCACCTCGGGAGCCCTCACAGATACGCAGTATTTT
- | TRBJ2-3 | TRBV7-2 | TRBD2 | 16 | CASRPSGASGLSTQYF | TGTGCCAGCAGACCTTCCGGTGCTAGCGGCCTGAGTACGCAGTATTTT
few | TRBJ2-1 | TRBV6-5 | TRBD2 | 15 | CASSTTSGAYNEQFF | TGTGCCAGCAGTACCACTAGCGGGGCTTACAATGAGCAGTTCTTC
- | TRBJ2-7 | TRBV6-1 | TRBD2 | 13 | CASSVAGGSEQYF | TGTGCCAGCAGTGTTGCGGGAGGCTCCGAGCAGTACTTC
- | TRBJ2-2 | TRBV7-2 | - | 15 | CASSIDQRNTGELFF | TGTGCCAGCAGCATCGATCAGCGGAACACCGGGGAGCTGTTTTTT
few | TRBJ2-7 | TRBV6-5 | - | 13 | CASSYSAGGEQYF | TGTGCCAGCAGTTACTCTGCTGGGGGGGAGCAGTACTTC
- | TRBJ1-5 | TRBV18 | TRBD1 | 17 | CASSPLGQGNSNQPQHF | TGTGCCAGCTCACCACTAGGACAGGGTAACAGCAATCAGCCCCAGCATTTT
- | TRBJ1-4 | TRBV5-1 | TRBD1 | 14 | CASSSRGLNEKLFF | TGCGCCAGCAGCTCAAGGGGGCTGAATGAAAAACTGTTTTTT
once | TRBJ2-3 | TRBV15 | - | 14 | CATSRDRVADTQYF | TGTGCCACCAGCAGAGACAGGGTCGCGGATACGCAGTATTTT
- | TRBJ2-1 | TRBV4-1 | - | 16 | CASSQGWARGPHEQFF | TGCGCCAGCAGCCAAGGTTGGGCAAGGGGCCCACATGAGCAGTTCTTC
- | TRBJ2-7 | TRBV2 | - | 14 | CASSSGTLTYEQYF | TGTGCCAGCAGTTCCGGGACTCTAACGTACGAGCAGTACTTC
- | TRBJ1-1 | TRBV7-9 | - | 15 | CASSDPPGKDTEAFF | TGTGCCAGCTCCGATCCCCCAGGGAAGGACACTGAAGCTTTCTTT
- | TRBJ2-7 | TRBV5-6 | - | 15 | CASSFVTGLDYEQYF | TGTGCCAGCAGCTTTGTTACAGGGTTGGACTACGAGCAGTACTTC
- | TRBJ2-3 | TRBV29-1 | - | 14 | CSVVIRGSTDTQYF | TGCAGCGTTGTGATCCGAGGGAGCACAGATACGCAGTATTTT
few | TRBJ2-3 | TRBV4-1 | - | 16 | CASSQENRVYTDTQYF | TGCGCCAGCAGCCAAGAGAATCGGGTATACACAGATACGCAGTATTTT
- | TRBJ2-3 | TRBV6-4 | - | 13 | CASSVGGGDTQYF | TGTGCCAGCAGTGTGGGGGGTGGAGATACGCAGTATTTT
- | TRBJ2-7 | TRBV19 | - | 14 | CASSMVGGTYEQYF | TGTGCCAGTAGTATGGTGGGTGGGACTTACGAGCAGTACTTC
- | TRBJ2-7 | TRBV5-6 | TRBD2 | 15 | CASSLVAGASYEQYF | TGTGCCAGCAGCTTGGTGGCGGGAGCCTCCTACGAGCAGTACTTC